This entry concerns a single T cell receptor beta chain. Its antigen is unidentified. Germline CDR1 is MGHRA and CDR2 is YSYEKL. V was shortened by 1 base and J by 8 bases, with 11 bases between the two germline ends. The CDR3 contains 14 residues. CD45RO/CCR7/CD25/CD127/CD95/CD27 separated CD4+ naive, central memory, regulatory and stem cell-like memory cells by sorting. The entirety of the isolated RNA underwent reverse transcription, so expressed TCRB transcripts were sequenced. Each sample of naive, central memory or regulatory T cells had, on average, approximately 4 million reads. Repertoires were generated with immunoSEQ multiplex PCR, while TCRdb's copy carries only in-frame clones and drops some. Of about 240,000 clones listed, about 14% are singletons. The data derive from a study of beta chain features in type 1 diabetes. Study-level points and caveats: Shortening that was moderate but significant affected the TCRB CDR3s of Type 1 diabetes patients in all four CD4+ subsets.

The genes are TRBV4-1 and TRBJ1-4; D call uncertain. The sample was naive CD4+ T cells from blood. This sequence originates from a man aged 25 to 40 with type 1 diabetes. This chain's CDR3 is CASSQVGGQEKLFF. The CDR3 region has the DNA TGCGCCAGCAGCCAAGTAGGCGGTCAGGAAAAACTGTTTTTT.